This paragraph reports one T cell receptor (beta chain). The sample belongs to a study of blood T cell repertoires in COVID-19. Study summary: PBMCs, B-cell-depleted T cells, or T cells were the source of the cDNA or gDNA that made up the material.

In the authors' workflow: Reference gene primer amplification yielded estimated nucleated cell counts. TCRdb's copy holds only in-frame clones and misses some; the assay was immunoSEQ multiplex PCR. Clone size and V and J calls were adopted from that table, with D and trimming inferred from the DNA. The table shows 200,000 to 250,000 clones, with 82% occurring only once. Seattle's enrolled individuals joined amid active infection and were then monitored longitudinally. Sequencing was done on a sample of peripheral blood. This clonotype originated in a woman over 75 with COVID-19, enrolled during active disease.

CDR3 protein: CASSEAQGRQPQHF. CDR3 in DNA: TGTGCCAGCAGTGAAGCGCAGGGTCGCCAGCCCCAGCATTTT. The rearrangement joins TRBV6-1 to TRBJ1-5; weak D call: TRBD1 (5 bases). The V and J ends lost 0 bases and 7 bases respectively, with 10 bases between them. This CDR3 spans 14 amino acids. Germline assignment: CDR1 MNHNS and CDR2 SASEGT.